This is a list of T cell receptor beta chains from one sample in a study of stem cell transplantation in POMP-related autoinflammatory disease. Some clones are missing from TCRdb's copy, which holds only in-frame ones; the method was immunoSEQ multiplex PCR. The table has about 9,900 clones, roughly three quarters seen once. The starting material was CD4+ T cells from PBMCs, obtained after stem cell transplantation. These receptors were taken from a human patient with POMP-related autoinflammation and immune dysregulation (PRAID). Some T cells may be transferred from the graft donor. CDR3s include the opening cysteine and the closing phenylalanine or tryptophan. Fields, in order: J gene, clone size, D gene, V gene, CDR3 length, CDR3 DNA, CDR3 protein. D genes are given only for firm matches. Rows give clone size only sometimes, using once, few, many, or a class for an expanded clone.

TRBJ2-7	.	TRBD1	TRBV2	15	TGTGCCATATCTGACACGGGACAGGGGGCTTACGAGCAGTACTTC	CAISDTGQGAYEQYF
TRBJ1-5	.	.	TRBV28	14	TGTGCCAGCAGTTCAGGGACCTCCGATCAGCCCCAGCATTTT	CASSSGTSDQPQHF
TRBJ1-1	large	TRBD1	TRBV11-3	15	TGTGCCAGCAGCTTCAATTCCGGACAGGACACTGAAGCTTTCTTT	CASSFNSGQDTEAFF
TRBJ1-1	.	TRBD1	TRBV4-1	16	TGCGCCAGCAGCCAACACCTCGGGACAGCCAACACTGAAGCTTTCTTT	CASSQHLGTANTEAFF
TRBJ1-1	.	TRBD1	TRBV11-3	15	TGTGCCAGCAGCTTCGCCGGGACAGGGAACACTGAAGCTTTCTTT	CASSFAGTGNTEAFF
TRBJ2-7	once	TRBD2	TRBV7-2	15	TGTGCCAGCAGCTTCGGACTAGCGGGAGCCTACGAGCAGTACTTC	CASSFGLAGAYEQYF
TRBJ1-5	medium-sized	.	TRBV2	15	TGTGCCAGCAACAGCGGATACCTTAGCAATCAGCCCCAGCATTTT	CASNSGYLSNQPQHF
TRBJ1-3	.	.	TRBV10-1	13	TGCGCCAGCAGTGGGGAATCTGGAAACACCATATATTTT	CASSGESGNTIYF
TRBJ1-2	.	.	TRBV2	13	TGTGCCAGCAGTGAACCGGGTAACTATGGCTACACCTTC	CASSEPGNYGYTF
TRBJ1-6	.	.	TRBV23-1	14	TGCGCCAGCACCCCGGGCACGGTTGATTCACCCCTCCACTTT	CASTPGTVDSPLHF
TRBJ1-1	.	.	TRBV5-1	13	TGCGCCAGCAGTTCCCTCCCGGGGGTTGAAGCTTTCTTT	CASSSLPGVEAFF
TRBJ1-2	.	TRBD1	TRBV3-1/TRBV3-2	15	TGTGCCAGCAGCCTACTGACACAGGGGGGCGGTGGCTACACCTTC	CASSLLTQGGGGYTF
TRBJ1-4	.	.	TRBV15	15	TGTGCCACCAGCAGAGAGGGTGGACCAGGAGAAAAACTGTTTTTT	CATSREGGPGEKLFF
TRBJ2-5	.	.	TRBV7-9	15	TGTGCCAGCAGCTTAGAACTGAGGGTCCAAGAGACCCAGTACTTC	CASSLELRVQETQYF
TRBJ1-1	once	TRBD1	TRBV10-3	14	TGTGCCATCAGACCAGGACAGGGTGGCACTGAAGCTTTCTTT	CAIRPGQGGTEAFF